These T cell receptor beta chains were read from a single sample in a study of T cells in Graves' hyperthyroidism and ophthalmopathy. TCRdb ran MiXCR on the multiplex PCR reads and lists one entry per CDR3 protein. The sample consists of about 360,000 distinct CDR3 sequences, approximately 19% of them appearing once. The sequenced material came from blood. All receptors derive from a woman aged 18-29 years with Graves' hyperthyroidism. CDR3s include the opening cysteine and the closing phenylalanine or tryptophan. The D gene is left open where the match is weak. Only some rows state a clone size, as once, few, many or a class for expanded clones.

size | J | V | D | DNA | CDR3
NA | TRBJ1-2 | TRBV28 | TRBD1 | TGTGCCAGTGGGACAGGGAATGACTATGGCTACACCTTC | CASGTGNDYGYTF
few | TRBJ2-1 | TRBV5-1 | TRBD2 | TGCGCCAGCAGCTTGTGGTCTAGCGGGGGGGCGAACAATGAGCAGTTCTTC | CASSLWSSGGANNEQFF
many | TRBJ1-5 | TRBV7-8 | TRBD1 | TGTGCCAGCAGCTTAGGCAGGGGGACCCTCCCCCAGCATTTT | CASSLGRGTLPQHF
NA | TRBJ2-7 | TRBV12-3/TRBV12-4 | TRBD1 | TGTGCCAGCACCACGGACAGGCTATTTTCCTACGAGCAGTACTTC | CASTTDRLFSYEQYF
many | TRBJ1-2 | TRBV20-1 | NA | TGCAGCGCGGACAGCTATGGCTACACCTTC | CSADSYGYTF
many | TRBJ2-1 | TRBV5-1 | NA | TGCGCCAGCAGCTTGGTCGGTGTCTTCCTCCTAGGCAATGAGCAGTTCTTC | CASSLVGVFLLGNEQFF
many | TRBJ1-2 | TRBV12-3/TRBV12-4 | NA | TGTGCCAGCAGTTTCACATATGGCTACACCTTC | CASSFTYGYTF
NA | TRBJ2-2 | TRBV6-2/TRBV6-3 | TRBD2 | TGTGCCAGCAGTTCCAAACTAGCGGGGGTCGGGGAGCTGTTTTTT | CASSSKLAGVGELFF
many | TRBJ1-1 | TRBV7-9 | NA | TGTGCCAGCAGCCCAGGGCTTACTGAAGCTTTCTTT | CASSPGLTEAFF
NA | TRBJ2-5 | TRBV27 | NA | TGTGCCAGCCGAGAAGGGGGTCGGGAGACCCAGTACTTC | CASREGGRETQYF
NA | TRBJ1-1 | TRBV7-9 | NA | TGTGCCAGCAGCTTAGCGGGGGGCTTCGCTGAAGCTTTCTTT | CASSLAGGFAEAFF
many | TRBJ1-3 | TRBV7-8 | TRBD1 | TGTGCCAGCAGCATCACTCCAGGGGGCACTGGAAACACCATATATTTT | CASSITPGGTGNTIYF
many | TRBJ1-2 | TRBV15 | TRBD1 | TGTGCCATCAAGACCTGGACAGGGAGTGGCTACACCTTC | CAIKTWTGSGYTF
many | TRBJ1-5 | TRBV12-3/TRBV12-4 | NA | TGTGCCAGCAGTTTGGGGCAGGCAGAGCCCCAGCATTTT | CASSLGQAEPQHF
many | TRBJ1-5 | TRBV28 | TRBD1 | TGTGCCAGCAGTTTTATCCCCAGGGGGGCCTTGAGCGTCAGCAATCAGCCCCAGCATTTT | CASSFIPRGALSVSNQPQHF
few | TRBJ1-1 | TRBV3-1 | NA | TGTGCCAGCAGCCAAGATCTGGGTGAGGGGAGGGCTTTCTTT | CASSQDLGEGRAFF
few | TRBJ1-5 | TRBV4-2 | NA | TGTGCCAGCAGCCAAGATGTCCAGGGGTTGTATCAGCCCCAGCATTTT | CASSQDVQGLYQPQHF
many | TRBJ2-2 | TRBV12-3/TRBV12-4 | NA | TGTGCCAGCCTGGCTGGGGAGCGGATTAACACCGGGGAGCTGTTTTTT | CASLAGERINTGELFF
many | TRBJ1-1 | TRBV5-1 | TRBD1 | TGCGCCAGCAGTTCGACAGGGGGGACTGAAGCTTTCTTT | CASSSTGGTEAFF
many | TRBJ1-2 | TRBV6-5 | TRBD1 | TGTGCCAGCAGAACCACCGACAGGGCTGGCTACACCTTC | CASRTTDRAGYTF
many | TRBJ2-2 | TRBV5-1 | NA | TGCGCCAGCAGCCGCCTGGACCCGACCGGGGAGCTGTTTTTT | CASSRLDPTGELFF
few | TRBJ1-2 | TRBV12-3/TRBV12-4 | NA | TGTGCCAGCAGTTTGAGGAGGCAGGTTAACTATGGCTACACCTTC | CASSLRRQVNYGYTF
many | TRBJ1-2 | TRBV5-1 | NA | TGCGCCAGCAGCGGAGGGGGGCGTTACTATGGCTACACCTTC | CASSGGGRYYGYTF
once | TRBJ2-2 | TRBV20-1 | TRBD2 | TGCAGTGCTAGAGATACTAGCGGTAGCACCGGGGAGCTGTTTTTT | CSARDTSGSTGELFF
NA | TRBJ1-5 | TRBV10-1 | NA | TGCGCCAGCAGTGAGTCAGTAAGGTTCAATCAGCCCCAGCATTTT | CASSESVRFNQPQHF
many | TRBJ1-1 | TRBV2 | TRBD1 | TGTGCCAGCAGACGGACAGGGTTTGGGGACACTGAAGCTTTCTTT | CASRRTGFGDTEAFF
many | TRBJ2-5 | TRBV27 | NA | TGTGCCAGCAGTTGGTCGTGGGCGGAGACCCAGTACTTC | CASSWSWAETQYF
many | TRBJ2-7 | TRBV29-1 | NA | TGCAGCGTTCTGACGCGGGACTCCTACGAGCAGTACTTC | CSVLTRDSYEQYF
many | TRBJ1-1 | TRBV20-1 | NA | TGCAGTGCTAATGTTGTTTCCCCTGAAGCTTTCTTT | CSANVVSPEAFF
many | TRBJ2-2 | TRBV29-1 | NA | TGCAGCGCCGAGGGGCTACAGGGCGCGAACACCGGGGAGCTGTTTTTT | CSAEGLQGANTGELFF
few | TRBJ2-2 | TRBV10-1 | NA | TGCGCCAGCAGTCCCGGGTCCAATTCCGGGGAGCTGTTTTTT | CASSPGSNSGELFF
NA | TRBJ1-1 | TRBV4-1 | TRBD1 | TGCGCCAGCAGCCATAGTCAGGGGGCGGTCGGCACTGAAGCTTTCTTT | CASSHSQGAVGTEAFF
many | TRBJ2-4 | TRBV5-6 | NA | TGTGCCAGCAGCTTGGTAGGGGGATTAGCCAAAAACATTCAGTACTTC | CASSLVGGLAKNIQYF
NA | TRBJ2-7 | TRBV7-8 | NA | TGTGCCAGCAGCGCGACGGCCTACGAGCAGTACTTC | CASSATAYEQYF
many | TRBJ2-6 | TRBV2 | TRBD1 | TGTGCCAGCAGTCGTGACAGGGGAGGTGGTGGGGCCAACGTCCTGACTTTC | CASSRDRGGGGANVLTF
many | TRBJ1-1 | TRBV12-3/TRBV12-4 | NA | TGTGCCAGCAGTCTATCCCGGGGGATCACTGAAGCTTTCTTT | CASSLSRGITEAFF
many | TRBJ1-5 | TRBV20-1 | NA | TGCAGTGCCCTACGCGATGGGCCCCAGCATTTT | CSALRDGPQHF
few | TRBJ1-2 | TRBV6-1 | NA | TGTGCCAGCAGACGCCGGGCAGGGAAGTTAGTCTATGGCTACACCTTC | CASRRRAGKLVYGYTF
many | TRBJ1-1 | TRBV9 | NA | TGTGCCAGCAGCGTAGAATCCGACCCGGGCACTGAAGCTTTCTTT | CASSVESDPGTEAFF
many | TRBJ1-1 | TRBV6-2/TRBV6-3 | NA | TGTGCCAGCAGTTATCGGGCAAGCACTGAAGCTTTCTTT | CASSYRASTEAFF
many | TRBJ1-1 | TRBV5-1 | NA | TGCGCCAGCAGCCCCAATAGGAACACTGAAGCTTTCTTT | CASSPNRNTEAFF